This entry lists 8 T cell receptor beta chains sequenced from one sample in a study of PD-1 blockade in classical Hodgkin lymphoma. Each of the patients experienced relapse following autologous stem cell transplantation, and their brentuximab vedotin exposure differed. Only in-frame clones appear in the TCRdb table, and some are missing; sequencing was by immunoSEQ multiplex PCR. The data contain approximately 58,000 clones, 85% to 95% of them singletons. Sequencing was performed on peripheral blood mononuclear cells (PBMCs), taken before the second cycle of nivolumab. The receptors derive from a human donor with classical Hodgkin lymphoma.

The V gene is TRBV19, the J gene TRBJ1-3; D gene unclear. Germline loops: CDR1 LNHDA, CDR2 SQIVND (reference sequence). CDR3 length: 15 residues. V lost 3 bases and J 2 bases, leaving 11 bases between the germline ends. CDR3 nucleotide sequence: TGTGCCAGTAGTATTCTGGGAATTCCTGGAAACACCATATATTTT. This encodes CASSILGIPGNTIYF.

The rearrangement joins TRBV21-1 to TRBJ2-7; the table gives TRBD2 as D, unverified against the DNA. TRBV21-1 has pseudogene status. The CDR3 sequence is 14 residues long. The CDR3 DNA reads TGTGCCAGCACCGCACTAGAGTTGGGATGCGAGCAGTACTTC. Protein product: CASTALELGCEQYF.

The V and J genes are TRBV5-1 and TRBJ2-5; 11 bases line up with TRBD1. The CDR3 contains 16 residues. Germline V lookup: CDR1 SGHRS, CDR2 YFSETQ. The ends lost 4 bases at V and 2 bases at J; junction bases unmatched: 7. The CDR3, as DNA: TGCGCCAGCAGCCAGGGACAGGGGGGCTTTCAAGAGACCCAGTACTTC. This encodes CASSQGQGGFQETQYF.

In its sample, this clone was seen once. The rearrangement joins TRBV6-4 to TRBJ2-3; TRBD2 matches 9 bases. The CDR3 sequence is 15 residues long. Unmatched junction bases numbered 3, after V lost 2 bases and J lost 3 bases. CDR1 is MRHNA and CDR2 is SNTAGT in the germline V gene. This chain's CDR3 is CASSDAGGGTDTQYF. CDR3 bases: TGTGCCAGCAGTGACGCGGGAGGGGGAACAGATACGCAGTATTTT.

The chain carries TRBV27 and TRBJ1-2, with D tentatively TRBD1 (6 bases). This CDR3 is 12 amino acids long. V was cut by 6 bases and J by 8 bases, with 13 bases left in between. Germline CDR1 is MNHEY and CDR2 is SMNVEV (reference sequence). The CDR3 bases are TGTGCCAGCAGATACAGGGATGGCGGCTACACCTTC. Translation gives CASRYRDGGYTF.

The chain is built from TRBV21-1 and TRBJ2-1; the DNA was not compared with TRBD2, the D call given in the table. TRBV21-1 is a listed pseudogene. The CDR3 has 15 residues. CDR3 DNA sequence: TGTGCCAGCAGCAGGCCAGCGGGAGGATACAATGAGCAGTTCTTC. It encodes CASSRPAGGYNEQFF.

This clone appeared once. The rearrangement joins TRBV7-9 to TRBJ2-1; TRBD1 or TRBD2 may be the D gene (5 bases each). The V end lost 5 bases, the J end lost 4 bases, and 18 bases lay between the germline ends. Germline V gene sequence: CDR1 SEHNR, CDR2 FQNEAQ (reference sequence). The CDR3 totals 16 residues. This chain's CDR3 is CASSPIPNGAYNEQFF. CDR3 nucleotide sequence: TGTGCCAGCAGCCCCATCCCCAACGGGGCGTACAATGAGCAGTTCTTC.

There are a few counts of this clone. The rearrangement joins TRBV7-9 to TRBJ2-1; possible D gene TRBD1, 6 bases. Trimming stripped 3 bases from V and 5 bases from J, with 14 bases between. Germline V gene data show CDR1 as SEHNR and CDR2 as FQNEAQ (reference sequence). The length of the CDR3 is 15 residues. This chain's CDR3 is CASSFVRAGDNEQFF. The CDR3 DNA is TGTGCCAGCAGCTTTGTCAGGGCAGGGGACAATGAGCAGTTCTTC. The variable domain in full, completed from reference TRBV7-9 and TRBJ2-1, reads DTGVSQNPRHKITKRGQNVTFRCDPISEHNRLYWYRQTLGQGPEFLTYFQNEAQLEKSRLLSDRFSAERPKGSFSTLEIQRTEQGDSAMYLCASSFVRAGDNEQFFGPGTRLTVL.